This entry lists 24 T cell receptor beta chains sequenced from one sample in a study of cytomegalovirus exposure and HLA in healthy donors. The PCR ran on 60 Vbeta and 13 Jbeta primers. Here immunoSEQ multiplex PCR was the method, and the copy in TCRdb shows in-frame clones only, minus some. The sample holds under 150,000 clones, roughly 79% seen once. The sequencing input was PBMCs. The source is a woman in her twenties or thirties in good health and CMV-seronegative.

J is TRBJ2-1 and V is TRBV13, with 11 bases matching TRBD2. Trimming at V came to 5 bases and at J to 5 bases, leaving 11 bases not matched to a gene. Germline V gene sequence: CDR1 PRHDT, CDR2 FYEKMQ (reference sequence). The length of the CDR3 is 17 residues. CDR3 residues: CASSAYLGTSGNNEQFF. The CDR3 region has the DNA TGTGCCAGCAGCGCATACCTCGGGACTAGCGGAAACAATGAGCAGTTCTTC.

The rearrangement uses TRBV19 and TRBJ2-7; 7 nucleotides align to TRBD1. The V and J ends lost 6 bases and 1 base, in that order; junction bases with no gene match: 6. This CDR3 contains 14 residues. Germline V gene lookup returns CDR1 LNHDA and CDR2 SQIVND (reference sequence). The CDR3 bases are TGTGCCAGTAGGCCGGGACAGAATTCCTACGAGCAGTACTTC. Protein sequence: CASRPGQNSYEQYF.

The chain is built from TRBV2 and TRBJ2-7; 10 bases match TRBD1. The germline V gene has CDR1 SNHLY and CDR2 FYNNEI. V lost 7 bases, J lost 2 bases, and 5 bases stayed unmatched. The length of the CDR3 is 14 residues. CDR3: CASNPDRGTYEQYF. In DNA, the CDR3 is TGTGCCAGCAACCCGGACAGGGGGACCTACGAGCAGTACTTC.

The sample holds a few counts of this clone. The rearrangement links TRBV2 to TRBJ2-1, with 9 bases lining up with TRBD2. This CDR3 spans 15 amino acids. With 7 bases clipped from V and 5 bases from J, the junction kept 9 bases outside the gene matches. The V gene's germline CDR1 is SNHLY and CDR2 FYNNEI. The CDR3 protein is CASTPEAGGDNEQFF. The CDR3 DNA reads TGTGCCAGCACACCCGAGGCGGGAGGGGACAATGAGCAGTTCTTC.

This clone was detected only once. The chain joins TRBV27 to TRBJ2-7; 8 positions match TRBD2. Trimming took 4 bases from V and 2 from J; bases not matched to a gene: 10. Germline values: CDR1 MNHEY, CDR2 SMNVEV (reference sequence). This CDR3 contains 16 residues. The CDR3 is CASSYPGGSGPYEQYF. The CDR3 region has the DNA TGTGCCAGCAGTTACCCGGGGGGGAGCGGCCCCTACGAGCAGTACTTC.

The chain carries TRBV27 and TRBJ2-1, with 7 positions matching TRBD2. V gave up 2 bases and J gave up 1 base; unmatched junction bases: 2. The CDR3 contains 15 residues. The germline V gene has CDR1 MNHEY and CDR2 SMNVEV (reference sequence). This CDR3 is CASSLEAGSYNEQFF. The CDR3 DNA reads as TGTGCCAGCAGTTTAGAAGCGGGATCCTACAATGAGCAGTTCTTC.

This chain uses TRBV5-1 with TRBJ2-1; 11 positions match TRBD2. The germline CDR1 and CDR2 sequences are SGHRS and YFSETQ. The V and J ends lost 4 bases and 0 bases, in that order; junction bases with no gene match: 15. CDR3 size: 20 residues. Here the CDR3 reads CASSPDQPGLAVSSYNEQFF. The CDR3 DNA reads TGCGCCAGCAGCCCTGATCAACCGGGACTAGCGGTATCCTCCTACAATGAGCAGTTCTTC.

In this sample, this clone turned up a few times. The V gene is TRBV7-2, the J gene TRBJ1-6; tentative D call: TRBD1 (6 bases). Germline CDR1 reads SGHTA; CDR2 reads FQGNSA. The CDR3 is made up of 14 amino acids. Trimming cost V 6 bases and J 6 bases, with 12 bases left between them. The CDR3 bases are TGTGCCAGCAGTCCAGGGGAGGGTAATTCACCCCTCCACTTT. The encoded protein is CASSPGEGNSPLHF.

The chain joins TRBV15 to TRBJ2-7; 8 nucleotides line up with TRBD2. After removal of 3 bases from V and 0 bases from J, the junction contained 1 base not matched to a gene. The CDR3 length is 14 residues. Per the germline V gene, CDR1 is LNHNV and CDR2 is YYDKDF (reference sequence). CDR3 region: CATSRTSDSYEQYF. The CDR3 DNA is TGTGCCACCAGCAGGACTAGCGACTCCTACGAGCAGTACTTC.

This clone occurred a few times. The CDR3 DNA follows: TGTGCCAGCATACCTTTCCGGCTAGCGGGGGACACAGATACGCAGTATTTT. Amino acid sequence: CASIPFRLAGDTDTQYF. This chain connects TRBV28 to TRBJ2-3; 10 bases are shared with TRBD2. Germline-derived CDR1 and CDR2 are MDHEN and SYDVKM. This CDR3 has 17 amino acids. V was pared by 7 bases and J by 2 bases, with 12 bases of the junction left unmatched. Combining the CDR3 with reference TRBV28 and TRBJ2-3 gives the whole variable domain DVKVTQSSRYLVKRTGEKVFLECVQDMDHENMFWYRQDPGLGLRLIYFSYDVKMKEKGDIPEGYSVSREKKERFSLILESASTNQTSMYLCASIPFRLAGDTDTQYFGPGTRLTVL.

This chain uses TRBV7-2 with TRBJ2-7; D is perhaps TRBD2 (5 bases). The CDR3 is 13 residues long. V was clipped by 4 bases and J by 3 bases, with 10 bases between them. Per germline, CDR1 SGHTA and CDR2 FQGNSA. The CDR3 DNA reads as TGTGCCAGCAGCTCAGTAGCGAGCTACGAGCAGTACTTC. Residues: CASSSVASYEQYF.

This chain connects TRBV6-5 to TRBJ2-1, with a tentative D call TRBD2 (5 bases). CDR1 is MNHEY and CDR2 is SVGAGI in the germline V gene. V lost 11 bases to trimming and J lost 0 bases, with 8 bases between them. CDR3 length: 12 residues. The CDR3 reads CASRDSYNEQFF. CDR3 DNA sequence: TGTGCCTCACGGGACTCCTACAATGAGCAGTTCTTC.

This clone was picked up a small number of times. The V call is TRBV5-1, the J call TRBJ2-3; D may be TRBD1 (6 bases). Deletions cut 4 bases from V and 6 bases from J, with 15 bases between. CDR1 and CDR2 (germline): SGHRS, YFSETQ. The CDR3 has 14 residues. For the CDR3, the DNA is TGCGCCAGCAGCCCAGGACAGCCAGCGGATACGCAGTATTTT. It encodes CASSPGQPADTQYF.

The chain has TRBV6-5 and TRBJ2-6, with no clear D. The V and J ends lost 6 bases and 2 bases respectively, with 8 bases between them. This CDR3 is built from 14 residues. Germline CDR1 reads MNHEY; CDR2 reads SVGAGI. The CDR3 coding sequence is TGTGCCAGCAGGGGTCTAGCTGGGGCCAACGTCCTGACTTTC. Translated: CASRGLAGANVLTF.

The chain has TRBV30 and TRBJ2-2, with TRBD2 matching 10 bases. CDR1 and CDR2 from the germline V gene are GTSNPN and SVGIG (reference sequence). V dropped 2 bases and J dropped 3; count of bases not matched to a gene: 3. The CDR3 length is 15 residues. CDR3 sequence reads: CAWSSSGRDTGELFF. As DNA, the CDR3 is TGTGCCTGGAGTTCTAGCGGGAGAGACACCGGGGAGCTGTTTTTT.

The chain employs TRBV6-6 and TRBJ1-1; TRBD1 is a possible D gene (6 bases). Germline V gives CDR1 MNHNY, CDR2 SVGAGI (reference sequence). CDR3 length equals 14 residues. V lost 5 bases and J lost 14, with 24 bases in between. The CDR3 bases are TGTGCCAGCAGTGGGAGTCCGGACAGACTTAATCGCTTCTTT. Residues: CASSGSPDRLNRFF.

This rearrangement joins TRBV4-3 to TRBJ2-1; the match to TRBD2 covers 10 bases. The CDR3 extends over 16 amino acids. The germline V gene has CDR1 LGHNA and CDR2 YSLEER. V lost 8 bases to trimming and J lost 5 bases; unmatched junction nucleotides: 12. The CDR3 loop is CASGTALAGDHNEQFF. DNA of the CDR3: TGCGCCAGCGGAACCGCTCTAGCGGGAGACCACAATGAGCAGTTCTTC.

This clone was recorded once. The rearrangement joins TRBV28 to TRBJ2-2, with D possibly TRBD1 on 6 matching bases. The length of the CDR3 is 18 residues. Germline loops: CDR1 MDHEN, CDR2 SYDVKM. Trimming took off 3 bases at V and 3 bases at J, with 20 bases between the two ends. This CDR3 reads CASSLSIGGRDYTGELFF. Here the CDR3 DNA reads TGTGCCAGCAGTTTGAGTATAGGGGGACGGGATTACACCGGGGAGCTGTTTTTT. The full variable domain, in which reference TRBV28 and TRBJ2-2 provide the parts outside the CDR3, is DVKVTQSSRYLVKRTGEKVFLECVQDMDHENMFWYRQDPGLGLRLIYFSYDVKMKEKGDIPEGYSVSREKKERFSLILESASTNQTSMYLCASSLSIGGRDYTGELFFGEGSRLTVL.

The CDR3 sequence is CASSPQGLANTGELFF. CDR3 DNA sequence: TGTGCCAGCTCACCACAGGGACTAGCGAACACCGGGGAGCTGTTTTTT. This sequence joins TRBV18 and TRBJ2-2; TRBD2 matches 8 bases. The CDR3 length is 16 residues. CDR1 is KGHSH, CDR2 LQKENI, per germline. Germline trimming cut 1 base from V and 0 bases from J; bases unmatched to any gene: 1.

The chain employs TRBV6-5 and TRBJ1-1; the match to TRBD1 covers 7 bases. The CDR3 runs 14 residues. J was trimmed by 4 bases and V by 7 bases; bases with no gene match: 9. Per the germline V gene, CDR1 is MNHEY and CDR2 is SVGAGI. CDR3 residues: CASTPTGMGTEAFF. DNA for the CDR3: TGTGCCAGCACTCCGACAGGGATGGGCACTGAAGCTTTCTTT.

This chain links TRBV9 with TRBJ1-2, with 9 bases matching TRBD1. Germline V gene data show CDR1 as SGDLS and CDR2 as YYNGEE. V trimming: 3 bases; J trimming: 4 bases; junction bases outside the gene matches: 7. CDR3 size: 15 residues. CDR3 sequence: CASSAPQGASYGYTF. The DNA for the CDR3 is TGTGCCAGCAGCGCCCCACAGGGGGCAAGCTATGGCTACACCTTC. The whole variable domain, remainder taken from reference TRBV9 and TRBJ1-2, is DSGVTQTPKHLITATGQRVTLRCSPRSGDLSVYWYQQSLDQGLQFLIQYYNGEERAKGNILERFSAQQFPDLHSELNLSSLELGDSALYFCASSAPQGASYGYTFGSGTRLTVV.

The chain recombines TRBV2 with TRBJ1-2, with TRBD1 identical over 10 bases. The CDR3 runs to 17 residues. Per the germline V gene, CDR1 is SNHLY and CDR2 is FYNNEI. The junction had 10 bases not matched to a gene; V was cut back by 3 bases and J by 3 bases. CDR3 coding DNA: TGTGCCAGCAGTGACCCGGGACAGGGGAGTAGTGACTATGGCTACACCTTC. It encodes CASSDPGQGSSDYGYTF.

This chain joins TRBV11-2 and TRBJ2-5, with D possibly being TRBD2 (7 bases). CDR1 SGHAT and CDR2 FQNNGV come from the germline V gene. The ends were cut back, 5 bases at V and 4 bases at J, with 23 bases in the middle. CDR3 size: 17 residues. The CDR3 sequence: CASSPPGWGGGRETQYF. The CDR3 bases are TGTGCCAGCAGCCCTCCTGGGTGGGGGGGCGGACGAGAGACCCAGTACTTC.

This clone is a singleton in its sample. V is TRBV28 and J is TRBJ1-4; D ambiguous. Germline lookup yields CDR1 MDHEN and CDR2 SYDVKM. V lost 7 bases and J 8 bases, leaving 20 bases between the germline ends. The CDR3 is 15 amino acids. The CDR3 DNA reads TGTGCCAGCATCTTTGGTAGAGGAGGTTCGGAAAAACTGTTTTTT. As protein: CASIFGRGGSEKLFF.